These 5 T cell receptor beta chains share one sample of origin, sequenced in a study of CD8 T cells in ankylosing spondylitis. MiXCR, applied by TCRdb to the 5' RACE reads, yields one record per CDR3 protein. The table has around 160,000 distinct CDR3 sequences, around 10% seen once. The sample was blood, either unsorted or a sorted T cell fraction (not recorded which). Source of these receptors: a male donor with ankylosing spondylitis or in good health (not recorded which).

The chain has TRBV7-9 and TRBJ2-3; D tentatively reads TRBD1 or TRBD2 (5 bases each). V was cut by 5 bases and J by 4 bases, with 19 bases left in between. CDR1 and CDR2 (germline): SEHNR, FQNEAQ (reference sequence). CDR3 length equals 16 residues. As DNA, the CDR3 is TGTGCCAGCAGCCCTCATCCAAGGGTGGGGGCAGATACGCAGTATTTT. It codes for CASSPHPRVGADTQYF.

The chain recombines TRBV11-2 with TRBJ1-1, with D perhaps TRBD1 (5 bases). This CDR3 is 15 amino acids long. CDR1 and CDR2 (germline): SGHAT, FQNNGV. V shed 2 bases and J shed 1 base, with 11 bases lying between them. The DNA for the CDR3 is TGTGCCAGCAGCTTATCGGCCAGGGAGAACACTGAAGCTTTCTTT. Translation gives CASSLSARENTEAFF.

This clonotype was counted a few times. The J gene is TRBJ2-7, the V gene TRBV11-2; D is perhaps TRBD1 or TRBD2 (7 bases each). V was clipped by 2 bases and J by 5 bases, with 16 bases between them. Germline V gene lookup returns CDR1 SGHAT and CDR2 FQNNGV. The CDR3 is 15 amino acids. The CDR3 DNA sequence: TGTGCCAGCAGCTTATCCCGGGGAGGGGGCGACGAGCAGTACTTC. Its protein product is CASSLSRGGGDEQYF.

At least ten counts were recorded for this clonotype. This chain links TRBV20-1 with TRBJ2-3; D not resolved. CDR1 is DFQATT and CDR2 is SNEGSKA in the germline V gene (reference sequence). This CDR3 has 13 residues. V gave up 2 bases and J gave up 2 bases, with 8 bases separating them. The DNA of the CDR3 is TGCAGTGCTAGACCCACCCACACAGATACGCAGTATTTT. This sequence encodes CSARPTHTDTQYF.

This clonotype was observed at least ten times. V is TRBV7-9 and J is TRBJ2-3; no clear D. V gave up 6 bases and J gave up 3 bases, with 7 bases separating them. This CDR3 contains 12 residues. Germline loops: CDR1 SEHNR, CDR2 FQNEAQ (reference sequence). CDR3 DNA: TGTGCCAGCAGTTCGGAGACAGATACGCAGTATTTT. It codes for CASSSETDTQYF.